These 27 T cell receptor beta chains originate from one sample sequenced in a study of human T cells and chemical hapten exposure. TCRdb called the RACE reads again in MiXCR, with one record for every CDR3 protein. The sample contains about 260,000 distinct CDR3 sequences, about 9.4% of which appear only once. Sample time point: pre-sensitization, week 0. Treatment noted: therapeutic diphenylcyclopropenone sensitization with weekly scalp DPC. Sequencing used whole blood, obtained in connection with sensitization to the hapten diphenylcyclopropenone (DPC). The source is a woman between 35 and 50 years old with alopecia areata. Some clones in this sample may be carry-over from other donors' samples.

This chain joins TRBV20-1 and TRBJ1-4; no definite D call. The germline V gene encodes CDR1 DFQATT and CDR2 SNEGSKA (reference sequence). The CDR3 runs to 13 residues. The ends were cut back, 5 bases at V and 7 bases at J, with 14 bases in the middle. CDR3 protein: CSADGAASEKLFF. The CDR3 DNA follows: TGCAGTGCTGACGGTGCTGCGAGTGAAAAACTGTTTTTT.

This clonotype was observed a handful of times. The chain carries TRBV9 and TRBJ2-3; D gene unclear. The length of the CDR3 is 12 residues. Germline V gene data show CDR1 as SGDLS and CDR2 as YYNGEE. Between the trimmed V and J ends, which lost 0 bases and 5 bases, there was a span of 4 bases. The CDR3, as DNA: TGTGCCAGCAGCGTAGACCGAGATACGCAGTATTTT. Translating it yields CASSVDRDTQYF.

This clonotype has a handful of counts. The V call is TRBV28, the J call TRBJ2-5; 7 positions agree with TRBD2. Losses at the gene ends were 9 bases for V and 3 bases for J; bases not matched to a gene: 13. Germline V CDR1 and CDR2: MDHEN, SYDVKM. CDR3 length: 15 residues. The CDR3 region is CASQSPGGGEETQYF. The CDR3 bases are TGTGCCAGTCAATCACCTGGCGGGGGAGAAGAGACCCAGTACTTC. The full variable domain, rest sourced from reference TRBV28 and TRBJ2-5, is DVKVTQSSRYLVKRTGEKVFLECVQDMDHENMFWYRQDPGLGLRLIYFSYDVKMKEKGDIPEGYSVSREKKERFSLILESASTNQTSMYLCASQSPGGGEETQYFGPGTRLLVL.

CDR3 protein: CASRGDANEKLFF. The CDR3 nucleotides are TGTGCCAGCAGGGGGGATGCTAATGAAAAACTGTTTTTT. The chain couples TRBV12-3 or TRBV12-4 to TRBJ1-4, with D tentatively TRBD1 (5 bases). The CDR3 contains 13 residues. V dropped 6 bases and J dropped 3 bases, with 8 bases sitting between them.

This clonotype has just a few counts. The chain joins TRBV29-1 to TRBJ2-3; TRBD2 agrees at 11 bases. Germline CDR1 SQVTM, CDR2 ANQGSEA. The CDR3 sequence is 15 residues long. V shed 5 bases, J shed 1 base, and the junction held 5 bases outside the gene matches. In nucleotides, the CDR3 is TGCAGCGTTCCGGGACTAGCGGCTGGCACAGATACGCAGTATTTT. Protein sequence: CSVPGLAAGTDTQYF.

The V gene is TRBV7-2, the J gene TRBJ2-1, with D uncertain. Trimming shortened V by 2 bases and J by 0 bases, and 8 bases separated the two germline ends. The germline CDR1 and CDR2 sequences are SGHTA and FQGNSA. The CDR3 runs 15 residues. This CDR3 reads CASSLTTSSYNEQFF. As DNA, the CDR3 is TGTGCCAGCAGCTTAACTACGAGCTCCTACAATGAGCAGTTCTTC.

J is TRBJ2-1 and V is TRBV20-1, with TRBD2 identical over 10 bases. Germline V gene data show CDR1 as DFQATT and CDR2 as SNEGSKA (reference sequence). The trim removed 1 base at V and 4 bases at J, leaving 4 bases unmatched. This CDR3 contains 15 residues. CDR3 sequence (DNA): TGCAGTGCTAGAGGCCTAGCGGGGGATTACAATGAGCAGTTCTTC. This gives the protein CSARGLAGDYNEQFF.

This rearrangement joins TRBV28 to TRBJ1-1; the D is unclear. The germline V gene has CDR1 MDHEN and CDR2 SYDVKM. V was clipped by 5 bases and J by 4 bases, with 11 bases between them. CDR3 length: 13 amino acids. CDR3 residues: CASSPPRRTEAFF. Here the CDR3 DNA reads TGTGCCAGCAGTCCGCCTAGGCGCACTGAAGCTTTCTTT.

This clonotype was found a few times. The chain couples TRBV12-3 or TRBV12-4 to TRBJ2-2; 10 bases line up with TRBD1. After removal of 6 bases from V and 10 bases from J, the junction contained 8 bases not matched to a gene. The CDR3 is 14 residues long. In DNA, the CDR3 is TGTGCCAGCAGAATGACAGGGGGCCGTCCGGAGCTGTTTTTT. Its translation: CASRMTGGRPELFF.

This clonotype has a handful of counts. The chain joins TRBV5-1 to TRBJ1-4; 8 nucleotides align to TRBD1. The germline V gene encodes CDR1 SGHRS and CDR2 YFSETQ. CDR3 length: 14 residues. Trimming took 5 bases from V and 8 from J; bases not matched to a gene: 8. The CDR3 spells CASSPGGPQEKLFF. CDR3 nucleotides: TGCGCCAGCAGTCCAGGGGGCCCTCAAGAAAAACTGTTTTTT.

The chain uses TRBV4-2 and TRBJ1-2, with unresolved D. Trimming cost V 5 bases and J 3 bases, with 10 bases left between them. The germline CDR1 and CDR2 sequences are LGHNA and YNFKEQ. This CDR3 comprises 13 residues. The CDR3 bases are TGTGCCAGCAGCTATGGGGAAGACTATGGCTACACCTTC. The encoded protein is CASSYGEDYGYTF.

CDR3: CASSEGRGSEQFF. Written as DNA, the CDR3 is TGTGCCAGCAGTGAAGGCAGGGGAAGTGAGCAGTTCTTC. The chain combines TRBV25-1 with TRBJ2-1, with D maybe TRBD1 (6 bases). This CDR3 spans 13 amino acids. Looked up from germline, CDR1 is MGHDK and CDR2 is SYGVNS. The V and J ends lost 2 bases and 9 bases respectively, with 11 bases between them.

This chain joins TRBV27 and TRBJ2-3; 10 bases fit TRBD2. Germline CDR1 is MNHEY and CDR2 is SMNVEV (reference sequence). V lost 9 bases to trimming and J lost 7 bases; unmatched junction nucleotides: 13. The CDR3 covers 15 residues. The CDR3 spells CASNPSGRISNTQYF. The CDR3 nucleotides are TGTGCCAGTAATCCTAGCGGGAGAATTTCGAATACGCAGTATTTT.

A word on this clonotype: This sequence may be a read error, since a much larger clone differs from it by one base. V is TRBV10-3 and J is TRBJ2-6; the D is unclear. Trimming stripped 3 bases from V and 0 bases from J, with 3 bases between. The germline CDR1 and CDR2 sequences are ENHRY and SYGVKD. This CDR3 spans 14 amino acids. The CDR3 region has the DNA TGTGCCATCAGTGACCCCTCTGGGGCCAACGTCCTGACTTTC. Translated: CAISDPSGANVLTF.

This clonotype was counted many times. The CDR3 is CASSSLLEIGNEQFF. CDR3 sequence (DNA): TGTGCCAGCAGTTCACTACTGGAGATCGGTAATGAGCAGTTCTTC. The rearrangement uses TRBV27 and TRBJ2-1, with D unclear. The length of the CDR3 is 15 residues. V was clipped by 4 bases and J by 7 bases, with 17 bases between them. Germline lookup yields CDR1 MNHEY and CDR2 SMNVEV (reference sequence).

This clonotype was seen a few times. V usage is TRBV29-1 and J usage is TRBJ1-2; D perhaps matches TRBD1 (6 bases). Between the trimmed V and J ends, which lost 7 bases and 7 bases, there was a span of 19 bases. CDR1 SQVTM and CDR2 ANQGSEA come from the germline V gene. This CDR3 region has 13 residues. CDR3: CSASGTPIIGYTF. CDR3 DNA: TGCAGCGCCTCCGGGACACCCATTATTGGCTACACCTTC.

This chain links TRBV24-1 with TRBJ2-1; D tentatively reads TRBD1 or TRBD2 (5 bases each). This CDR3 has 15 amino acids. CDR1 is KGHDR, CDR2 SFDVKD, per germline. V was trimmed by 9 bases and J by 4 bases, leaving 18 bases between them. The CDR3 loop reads CATAAGTGPYNEQFF. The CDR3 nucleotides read TGTGCCACCGCAGCCGGGACGGGCCCTTACAATGAGCAGTTCTTC.

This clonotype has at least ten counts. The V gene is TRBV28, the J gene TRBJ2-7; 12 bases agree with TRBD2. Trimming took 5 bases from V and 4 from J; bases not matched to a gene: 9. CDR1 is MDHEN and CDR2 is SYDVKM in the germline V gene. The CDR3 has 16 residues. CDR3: CASSAASGRGIYEQYF. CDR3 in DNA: TGTGCCAGCAGTGCCGCTAGCGGGAGGGGTATTTACGAGCAGTACTTC.

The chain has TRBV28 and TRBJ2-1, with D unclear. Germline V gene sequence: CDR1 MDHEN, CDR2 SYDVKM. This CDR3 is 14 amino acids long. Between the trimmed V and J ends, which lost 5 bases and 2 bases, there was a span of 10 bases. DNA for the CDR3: TGTGCCAGCAGTCTCGAGACTGCCTACAATGAGCAGTTCTTC. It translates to CASSLETAYNEQFF.

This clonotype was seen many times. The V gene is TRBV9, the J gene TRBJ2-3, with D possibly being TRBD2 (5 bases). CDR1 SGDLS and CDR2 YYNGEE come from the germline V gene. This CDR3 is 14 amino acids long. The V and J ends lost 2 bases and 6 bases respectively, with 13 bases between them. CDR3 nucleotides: TGTGCCAGCAGCGTGGAGGTGCTTCAGGATACGCAGTATTTT. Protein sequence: CASSVEVLQDTQYF. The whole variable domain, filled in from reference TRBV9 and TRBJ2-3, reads DSGVTQTPKHLITATGQRVTLRCSPRSGDLSVYWYQQSLDQGLQFLIQYYNGEERAKGNILERFSAQQFPDLHSELNLSSLELGDSALYFCASSVEVLQDTQYFGPGTRLTVL.

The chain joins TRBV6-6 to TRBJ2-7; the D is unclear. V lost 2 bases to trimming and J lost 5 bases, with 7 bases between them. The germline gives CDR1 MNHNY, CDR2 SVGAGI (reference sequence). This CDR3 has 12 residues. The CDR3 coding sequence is TGTGCCAGCAGTTACATCGTCGACGAGCAGTACTTC. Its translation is CASSYIVDEQYF.

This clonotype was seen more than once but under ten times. The CDR3 spells CATIGRAGANVLTF. The CDR3 DNA reads TGTGCCACCATAGGCCGGGCTGGGGCCAACGTCCTGACTTTC. The chain couples TRBV12-3 or TRBV12-4 to TRBJ2-6; D ambiguous. V was pared by 10 bases and J by 2 bases, with 12 bases between. The length of the CDR3 is 14 residues.

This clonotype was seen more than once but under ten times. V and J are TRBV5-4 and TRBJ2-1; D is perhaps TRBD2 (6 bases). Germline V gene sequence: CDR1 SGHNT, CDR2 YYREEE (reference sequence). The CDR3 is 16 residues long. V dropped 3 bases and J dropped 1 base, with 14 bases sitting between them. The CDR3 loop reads CASSSSGGKSYNEQFF. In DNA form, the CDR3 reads TGTGCCAGCAGCTCCAGTGGCGGGAAATCCTACAATGAGCAGTTCTTC.

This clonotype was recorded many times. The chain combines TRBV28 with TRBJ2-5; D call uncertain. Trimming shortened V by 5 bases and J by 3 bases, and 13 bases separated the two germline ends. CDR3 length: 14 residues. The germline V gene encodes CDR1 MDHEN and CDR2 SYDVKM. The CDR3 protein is CASSVPDKEETQYF. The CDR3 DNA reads TGTGCCAGCAGTGTCCCTGACAAGGAAGAGACCCAGTACTTC.

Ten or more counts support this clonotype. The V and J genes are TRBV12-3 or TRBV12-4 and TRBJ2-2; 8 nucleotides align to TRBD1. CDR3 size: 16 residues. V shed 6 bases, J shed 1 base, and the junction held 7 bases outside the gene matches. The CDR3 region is CASRGPGTGNTGELFF. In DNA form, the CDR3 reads TGTGCCAGCAGGGGCCCTGGGACAGGGAACACCGGGGAGCTGTTTTTT.

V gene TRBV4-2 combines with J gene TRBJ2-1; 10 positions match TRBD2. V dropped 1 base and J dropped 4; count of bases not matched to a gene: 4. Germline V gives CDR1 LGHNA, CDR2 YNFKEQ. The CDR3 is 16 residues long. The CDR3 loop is CASSQAAAGGYNEQFF. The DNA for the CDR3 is TGTGCCAGCAGCCAAGCAGCAGCGGGAGGGTACAATGAGCAGTTCTTC.

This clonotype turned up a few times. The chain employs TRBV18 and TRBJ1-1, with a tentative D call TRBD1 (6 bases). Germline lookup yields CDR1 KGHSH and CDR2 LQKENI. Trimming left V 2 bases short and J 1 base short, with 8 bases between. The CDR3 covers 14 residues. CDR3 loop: CASSPGQSNTEAFF. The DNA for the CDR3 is TGTGCCAGCTCACCAGGACAGTCGAACACTGAAGCTTTCTTT.